The 25 T cell receptor beta chains below all came from one sample that was sequenced in a study of identical twins. From the 5' RACE reads, TCRdb called clonotypes with MiXCR, one entry per CDR3 protein. The sample contains 350,000 to 600,000 distinct CDR3 sequences, 13% to 15% of which appear only once. This same sample was also taken into another study, of yellow fever vaccine responses in identical twins.

Sequences were obtained from CD4+ T cells sorted from blood. The source of these receptors is a woman between 18 and 29 years old in good health.

This clonotype was seen a few times. J is TRBJ2-1 and V is TRBV7-2; D gene ambiguous. This CDR3 is 14 amino acids long. From germline, CDR1 is SGHTA and CDR2 FQGNSA. Trimming pared 0 bases from V and 8 bases from J, leaving 11 bases between. The CDR3 reads CASSLARSFDEQFF. CDR3 nucleotides: TGTGCCAGCAGCTTAGCACGCAGCTTCGATGAGCAGTTCTTC.

V is TRBV28 and J is TRBJ1-5, with 8 positions matching TRBD1. The CDR3 is 11 amino acids. Looked up from germline, CDR1 is MDHEN and CDR2 is SYDVKM. The CDR3 here is CAITGGGPQHF. The CDR3 DNA reads TGTGCGATAACAGGGGGAGGCCCCCAGCATTTT.

The chain uses TRBV4-1 and TRBJ2-3, with D perhaps TRBD2 (6 bases). Trimming stripped 4 bases from V and 1 base from J, with 15 bases between. Germline values: CDR1 MGHRA, CDR2 YSYEKL. CDR3 size: 16 residues. The CDR3 sequence: CASSPTRSSGTDTQYF. In DNA, the CDR3 is TGCGCCAGCAGCCCAACTCGTTCTAGCGGCACAGATACGCAGTATTTT.

This clonotype has at least ten counts. The V call is TRBV4-3, the J call TRBJ2-2; 9 nucleotides align to TRBD2. CDR3 length: 16 residues. Germline V CDR1 and CDR2: LGHNA, YSLEER. After removal of 2 bases from V and 7 bases from J, the junction contained 8 bases not matched to a gene. In DNA, the CDR3 is TGCGCCAGCAGCCAACGGGCTAGCGGGACGGGCGGGGAGCTGTTTTTT. This translates into CASSQRASGTGGELFF.

This clonotype turned up a few times. The chain couples TRBV5-1 to TRBJ2-5; TRBD2 matches at 11 bases. V gave up 0 bases and J gave up 0 bases; unmatched junction bases: 7. This CDR3 comprises 18 residues. Per germline, CDR1 SGHRS and CDR2 YFSETQ. The CDR3 region has the DNA TGCGCCAGCAGCTTGGTTCTGGTAGCGGGGGGGCACCAAGAGACCCAGTACTTC. This codes for CASSLVLVAGGHQETQYF.

This clonotype was counted a few times. The CDR3: CASSYLLGGTEAFF. DNA of the CDR3: TGTGCCAGCAGTTACCTTCTGGGGGGAACTGAAGCTTTCTTT. The V gene is TRBV6-2 or TRBV6-3, the J gene TRBJ1-1, with D tentatively TRBD1 (5 bases). Per germline, CDR1 MNHEY and CDR2 SVGEGT. This CDR3 has 14 residues. The V and J ends lost 2 bases and 5 bases respectively, with 12 bases between them.

The chain combines TRBV5-6 with TRBJ2-7, with 11 bases identical to TRBD2. The CDR3 sequence is 14 residues long. Germline trimming cut 2 bases from V and 5 bases from J; bases unmatched to any gene: 3. CDR1 SGHDT and CDR2 YYEEEE come from the germline V gene. The CDR3 nucleotides are TGTGCCAGCAGCTTACTAGCGGGAGTTAACGAGCAGTACTTC. The encoded protein is CASSLLAGVNEQYF.

This clonotype was seen more than once but under ten times. CDR3: CASSYMVAPDTQYF. CDR3 DNA sequence: TGTGCCAGCAGTTACATGGTAGCGCCCGATACGCAGTATTTT. The chain combines TRBV6-2 or TRBV6-3 with TRBJ2-3; maybe TRBD2 (5 bases). The germline V gene encodes CDR1 MNHEY and CDR2 SVGEGT. Trimming removed 2 bases from V and 6 bases from J, with 12 bases in between. CDR3 size: 14 residues.

This clonotype was found a few times. V and J are TRBV9 and TRBJ2-2; 8 bases are shared with TRBD2. Trimming took 5 bases from V and 3 from J; bases not matched to a gene: 9. CDR3 length: 16 amino acids. Germline values: CDR1 SGDLS, CDR2 YYNGEE. CDR3 in DNA: TGTGCCAGCAGTCCCCCCGGGGGGGTAGACACCGGGGAGCTGTTTTTT. It encodes CASSPPGGVDTGELFF.

This chain connects TRBV9 to TRBJ2-7, with D perhaps matching TRBD2 (6 bases). The CDR3 loop spans 15 amino acids. Trimming shortened V by 4 bases and J by 4 bases, and 18 bases separated the two germline ends. Germline V gene lookup returns CDR1 SGDLS and CDR2 YYNGEE. DNA of the CDR3: TGTGCCAGCAGCACCCATGGCGGGGCAGAATACGAGCAGTACTTC. The encoded protein is CASSTHGGAEYEQYF.

The chain recombines TRBV7-9 with TRBJ2-2; a possible D gene is TRBD2 (6 bases). Trimming cost V 6 bases and J 1 base, with 18 bases left between them. Germline V gene lookup returns CDR1 SEHNR and CDR2 FQNEAQ (reference sequence). This CDR3 comprises 17 residues. CDR3 loop: CASSPWVAEWNTGELFF. CDR3 coding DNA: TGTGCCAGCAGTCCCTGGGTAGCGGAGTGGAACACCGGGGAGCTGTTTTTT.

There are a few counts of this clonotype. The J gene is TRBJ1-1, the V gene TRBV12-3 or TRBV12-4, with D tentatively TRBD1 (5 bases). Trimming cost V 6 bases and J 0 bases, with 8 bases left between them. The CDR3 has 13 amino acids. CDR3 loop: CASSRELNTEAFF. The CDR3 bases are TGTGCCAGCAGCAGGGAGTTGAACACTGAAGCTTTCTTT.

This clonotype has just a few counts. This sequence joins TRBV4-1 and TRBJ2-3; TRBD2 is a possible D gene (5 bases). CDR3 length equals 14 residues. Germline-derived CDR1 and CDR2 are MGHRA and YSYEKL. V was cut by 1 base and J by 2 bases, with 7 bases left in between. CDR3 sequence: CASSQGRATDTQYF. The CDR3 DNA reads as TGCGCCAGCAGCCAAGGGCGGGCCACAGATACGCAGTATTTT.

This clonotype was detected only a few times. The chain combines TRBV15 with TRBJ2-1; 7 nucleotides match TRBD1. Germline CDR1 and CDR2: LNHNV and YYDKDF (reference sequence). Trimming cost V 5 bases and J 2 bases; bases outside gene matches: 6. CDR3 length: 15 residues. This chain's CDR3 is CATSLRDSPYNEQFF. Here the CDR3 DNA reads TGTGCCACCAGCCTTCGGGACAGCCCCTACAATGAGCAGTTCTTC.

This clonotype was seen a handful of times. The rearrangement uses TRBV20-1 and TRBJ1-1; no reliable D call. CDR3 size: 14 residues. Trimming pared 0 bases from V and 0 bases from J, leaving 8 bases between. Germline CDR1 is DFQATT and CDR2 is SNEGSKA (reference sequence). The CDR3 DNA is TGCAGTGCTAGAGAGGGCAGTATGAACACTGAAGCTTTCTTT. Encoded protein: CSAREGSMNTEAFF.

This clonotype was counted a few times. V gene TRBV28 combines with J gene TRBJ2-1; TRBD2 agrees at 8 bases. V shed 5 bases, J shed 7 bases, and the junction held 10 bases outside the gene matches. The CDR3 is made up of 15 amino acids. Germline loops: CDR1 MDHEN, CDR2 SYDVKM. The CDR3 coding sequence is TGTGCCAGCAGTCCCCTAGCGGGTCAGGAGAATGAGCAGTTCTTC. This codes for CASSPLAGQENEQFF.

The chain joins TRBV6-5 to TRBJ1-3, with D uncertain. This CDR3 has 15 residues. The germline CDR1 and CDR2 sequences are MNHEY and SVGAGI. Trimming took off 0 bases at V and 2 bases at J, with 8 bases between the two ends. In DNA, the CDR3 is TGTGCCAGCAGTTACTCGACCGGGCCTGGAAACACCATATATTTT. Translation: CASSYSTGPGNTIYF.

In this sample, this clonotype turned up many times. The V and J genes are TRBV20-1 and TRBJ2-3, with a weak D call TRBD2 (5 bases). V lost 4 bases and J lost 0, with 20 bases in between. CDR1 DFQATT and CDR2 SNEGSKA come from the germline V gene (reference sequence). The CDR3 sequence is 17 residues long. CDR3 loop: CSAKKDLSGSSTDTQYF. CDR3 nucleotides: TGCAGTGCTAAGAAGGACCTCAGCGGATCTAGCACAGATACGCAGTATTTT.

This clonotype was detected a few times. The genes are TRBV7-8 and TRBJ2-7, with unresolved D. The CDR3 extends over 13 amino acids. Germline assignment: CDR1 SGHVS and CDR2 FQNEAQ. The V and J ends lost 6 bases and 3 bases respectively, with 12 bases between them. The DNA of the CDR3 is TGTGCCAGCAGACAGCGACTTAACTACGAGCAGTACTTC. It yields the protein CASRQRLNYEQYF.

This clonotype was observed a few times. The rearrangement uses TRBV7-2 and TRBJ2-5; D possibly corresponds to TRBD2 (6 bases). V was shortened by 7 bases and J by 3 bases, with 15 bases between the two germline ends. This CDR3 has 14 amino acids. The germline V gene has CDR1 SGHTA and CDR2 FQGNSA. CDR3 region: CASTLRGGEETQYF. The CDR3 DNA follows: TGTGCCAGCACTTTACGGGGCGGGGAAGAGACCCAGTACTTC.

The chain is built from TRBV6-5 and TRBJ2-1; a possible D gene is TRBD2 (7 bases). The germline V gene encodes CDR1 MNHEY and CDR2 SVGAGI. The V end was cut by 2 bases, the J end by 10 bases, with 18 bases between. The CDR3 is 15 amino acids. The CDR3 spells CASSYEGGRAKEQFF. CDR3 nucleotides: TGTGCCAGCAGTTACGAGGGGGGGAGAGCTAAAGAGCAGTTCTTC.

This clonotype was counted a few times. This rearrangement joins TRBV12-3 or TRBV12-4 to TRBJ2-3, with D uncertain. V gave up 8 bases and J gave up 0 bases, with 9 bases separating them. This CDR3 is 13 amino acids long. This CDR3 is CASLSRSTDTQYF. In DNA form, the CDR3 reads TGTGCCAGCCTAAGTCGTAGCACAGATACGCAGTATTTT.

The V and J genes are TRBV28 and TRBJ2-1; 9 positions match TRBD2. The V gene end was trimmed by 7 bases and the J gene end by 3 bases; junction bases not matched to a gene: 10. Germline lookup yields CDR1 MDHEN and CDR2 SYDVKM. CDR3 size: 16 residues. The CDR3 protein is CASTGPSGMGYNEQFF. The CDR3 region has the DNA TGTGCCAGCACCGGACCTAGCGGGATGGGCTACAATGAGCAGTTCTTC.

This clonotype has a handful of counts. J is TRBJ1-5 and V is TRBV12-3 or TRBV12-4; 11 nucleotides match TRBD1. This CDR3 is built from 15 residues. With V trimmed by 1 base and J by 6 bases, 2 bases remained unmatched. In DNA, the CDR3 is TGTGCCAGCAGTTTAGGGACAGGGGGCTCTCAGCCCCAGCATTTT. Protein: CASSLGTGGSQPQHF.

The rearrangement links TRBV28 to TRBJ2-7; D unclear. Germline V gene data show CDR1 as MDHEN and CDR2 as SYDVKM. This CDR3 contains 13 residues. The V end was cut by 6 bases, the J end by 2 bases, with 11 bases between. The CDR3 sequence: CASSNRFTYEQYF. CDR3 bases: TGTGCCAGCAGCAACCGCTTTACCTACGAGCAGTACTTC. The variable domain in full, with the rest retrieved from reference TRBV28 and TRBJ2-7, is DVKVTQSSRYLVKRTGEKVFLECVQDMDHENMFWYRQDPGLGLRLIYFSYDVKMKEKGDIPEGYSVSREKKERFSLILESASTNQTSMYLCASSNRFTYEQYFGPGTRLTVT.